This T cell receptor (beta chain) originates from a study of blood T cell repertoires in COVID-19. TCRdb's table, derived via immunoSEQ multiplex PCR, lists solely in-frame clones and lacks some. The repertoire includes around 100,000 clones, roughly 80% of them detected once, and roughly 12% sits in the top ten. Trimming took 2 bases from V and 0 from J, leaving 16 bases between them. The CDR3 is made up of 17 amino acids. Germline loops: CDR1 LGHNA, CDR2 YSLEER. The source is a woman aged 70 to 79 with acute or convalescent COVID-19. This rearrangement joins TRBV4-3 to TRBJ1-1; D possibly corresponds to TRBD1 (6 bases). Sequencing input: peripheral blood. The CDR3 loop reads CASSQLTTGPLNTEAFF. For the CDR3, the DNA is TGCGCCAGCAGCCAACTTACTACAGGGCCCTTGAACACTGAAGCTTTCTTT.